Following are 13 T cell receptor beta chains from one sample sequenced in a study of OX40 agonist ivuxolimab in advanced cancers. Method: immunoSEQ multiplex PCR; TCRdb's copy keeps in-frame clones and lacks some. Here the sample spans more than 75,000 clones, more than 80% being singletons. The source material was CD4+ or CD8+ T cells sorted from blood, sampled in a trial of the OX40 agonist ivuxolimab. The receptors were gathered from an adult with an advanced solid tumor such as melanoma, head and neck, liver or kidney cancer.

In this sample, this clone turned up once. In DNA form, the CDR3 reads TGTGCCAGCAGTTACTCGAACAGGGACTACGAGCAGTACTTC. Amino acids: CASSYSNRDYEQYF. The J gene is TRBJ2-7, the V gene TRBV6-5, with D maybe TRBD1 (6 bases). Trimming pared 0 bases from V and 3 bases from J, leaving 9 bases between. Looked up from germline, CDR1 is MNHEY and CDR2 is SVGAGI. The CDR3 extends over 14 amino acids.

The gene calls are TRBV19 and TRBJ1-3; 10 bases are shared with TRBD1. The CDR3 is made up of 17 amino acids. Germline V gene data show CDR1 as LNHDA and CDR2 as SQIVND (reference sequence). The V gene end was trimmed by 8 bases and the J gene end by 0 bases; junction bases not matched to a gene: 10. The CDR3: CASPGTGAPFSGNTIYF. Here the CDR3 DNA reads TGTGCCAGTCCAGGGACAGGGGCTCCTTTCTCTGGAAACACCATATATTTT. The variable domain in full, with the rest retrieved from reference TRBV19 and TRBJ1-3, is DGGITQSPKYLFRKEGQNVTLSCEQNLNHDAMYWYRQDPGQGLRLIYYSQIVNDFQKGDIAEGYSVSREKKESFPLTVTSAQKNPTAFYLCASPGTGAPFSGNTIYFGEGSWLTVV.

The rearrangement links TRBV7-9 to TRBJ1-1, with 9 bases lining up with TRBD1. V lost 8 bases, J lost 5 bases, and 15 bases stayed unmatched. The CDR3 covers 16 residues. Germline V lookup: CDR1 SEHNR, CDR2 FQNEAQ (reference sequence). The CDR3 loop is CASGGVQDRGRTEAFF. The DNA for the CDR3 is TGTGCCAGCGGGGGGGTACAGGACAGGGGTAGAACTGAAGCTTTCTTT.

The rearrangement links TRBV7-2 to TRBJ2-3; TRBD2 matches at 8 bases. V trimming: 5 bases; J trimming: 3 bases; junction bases outside the gene matches: 10. CDR1 and CDR2 (germline): SGHTA, FQGNSA. CDR3 length equals 16 residues. The CDR3 here is CASSPLVAGSTDTQYF. For the CDR3, the DNA is TGTGCCAGCAGCCCCCTAGTAGCGGGGAGTACAGATACGCAGTATTTT.

The rearrangement uses TRBV4-3 and TRBJ1-5, with D hard to call. V was trimmed by 4 bases and J by 7 bases, leaving 11 bases between them. Germline V gene data show CDR1 as LGHNA and CDR2 as YSLEER. The CDR3 covers 13 residues. DNA for the CDR3: TGCGCCAGCAGCCCCCTAGCGGGACAGCCCCAGCATTTT. Its translation: CASSPLAGQPQHF.

The rearrangement links TRBV5-4 to TRBJ1-1; D call uncertain. Germline-derived CDR1 and CDR2 are SGHNT and YYREEE (reference sequence). V lost 1 base and J 2 bases, leaving 9 bases between the germline ends. CDR3 size: 14 residues. The CDR3 sequence is CASSLREGNTEAFF. CDR3 DNA sequence: TGTGCCAGCAGCTTGCGTGAGGGAAACACTGAAGCTTTCTTT.

The J gene is TRBJ2-7, the V gene TRBV19; 8 positions agree with TRBD1. V lost 7 bases to trimming and J lost 0 bases; unmatched junction nucleotides: 5. The germline CDR1 and CDR2 sequences are LNHDA and SQIVND (reference sequence). CDR3 size: 14 residues. Written as DNA, the CDR3 is TGTGCCAGTAACAGGGGGGACAGCTCCTACGAGCAGTACTTC. Its protein product is CASNRGDSSYEQYF.

This clone was recorded a few times. The chain joins TRBV19 to TRBJ2-7; weak D call: TRBD1 (6 bases). The CDR3 spans 14 residues. Germline CDR1 LNHDA, CDR2 SQIVND (reference sequence). The germline V and J ends were trimmed by 5 bases and 0 bases, with 11 bases remaining between them. Here the CDR3 DNA reads TGTGCCAGTAGTTTTCAGGGGATCTCCTACGAGCAGTACTTC. As protein: CASSFQGISYEQYF.

A single count supports this clone. The V gene is TRBV7-8, the J gene TRBJ1-3; D might be TRBD1 (6 bases). The germline CDR1 and CDR2 sequences are SGHVS and FQNEAQ. V lost 0 bases and J 3 bases, leaving 12 bases between the germline ends. This CDR3 has 16 amino acids. The CDR3 nucleotides are TGTGCCAGCAGCTTAGCAGGGGGGGCTTATGGAAACACCATATATTTT. This codes for CASSLAGGAYGNTIYF.

The gene calls are TRBV10-3 and TRBJ1-2; D call uncertain. Germline V gene lookup returns CDR1 ENHRY and CDR2 SYGVKD. The ends were cut back, 3 bases at V and 6 bases at J, with 5 bases in the middle. This CDR3 is 11 amino acids long. The CDR3 loop reads CAISDDNGYTF. Here the CDR3 DNA reads TGTGCCATCAGTGATGACAATGGCTACACCTTC.

This chain joins TRBV7-6 and TRBJ2-1, with a possible D match to TRBD2 (6 bases). Germline loops: CDR1 SGHVS, CDR2 FNYEAQ. The CDR3 is made up of 12 amino acids. Between the trimmed V and J ends, which lost 1 base and 13 bases, there was a span of 11 bases. The CDR3 region is CASSLEGTHQFF. As DNA, the CDR3 is TGTGCCAGCAGCTTAGAAGGGACTCATCAGTTCTTC.

The chain has TRBV7-6 and TRBJ1-6, with 10 bases matching TRBD1. Germline CDR1 is SGHVS and CDR2 is FNYEAQ. The CDR3 totals 14 residues. V was pared by 4 bases and J by 7 bases, with 1 base of the junction left unmatched. The DNA for the CDR3 is TGTGCCAGCAGCTCGGGACAGGGGAATTCACCCCTCCACTTT. Protein sequence: CASSSGQGNSPLHF.

The chain uses TRBV12-5 and TRBJ1-3; D ambiguous. Germline CDR1 reads LGHNT; CDR2 reads FRNRAP. This CDR3 spans 14 amino acids. V shed 6 bases and J shed 3 bases, with 12 bases lying between them. This CDR3 reads CASGRGTRGNTIYF. CDR3 DNA sequence: TGTGCTAGTGGCCGGGGAACGCGTGGAAACACCATATATTTT.